The clone carrying this TCR beta chain was counted a few times. Its antigen is unidentified. The sample belongs to a study of T cells in Graves' hyperthyroidism and ophthalmopathy. Study outcomes and limitations: Most expanded thyroid clonotypes above 0.001 recurred in blood.

Per the germline V gene, CDR1 is SGHNT and CDR2 is YYREEE (reference sequence). The CDR3 is made up of 15 amino acids. Trimming took off 0 bases at V and 5 bases at J, with 15 bases between the two ends. Authors of the study amplified TCR beta CDR3 regions from RNA transcripts. Using the HTBI primer set, a first-round RT-PCR was run on the TCR CDR3. TCRdb processed the multiplex PCR reads anew with MiXCR; each CDR3 protein has one entry. The sample lists 800,000 or so distinct CDR3 sequences, roughly 40% occurring once. Source material: blood. The source of this sequence is a man between 18 and 29 years old with Graves' hyperthyroidism. This chain links TRBV5-4 with TRBJ2-7, with D perhaps matching TRBD1 (6 bases). Here the CDR3 DNA reads TGTGCCAGCAGCTTGGGTTCTCAGGGGTCGAACGAGCAGTACTTC. Translating gives CASSLGSQGSNEQYF.